The clone carrying this TCR beta chain was seen just once. V shed 0 bases and J shed 2 bases, with 8 bases lying between them. The CDR3 extends over 15 amino acids. The germline V gene has CDR1 LNHNV and CDR2 YYDKDF (reference sequence). The repertoire was sequenced with immunoSEQ multiplex PCR; TCRdb's copy has only in-frame clones and lacks some. The profile shows about 140,000 clones, around 82% of them singletons. The data derive from a study of blood T cell repertoires in COVID-19. The sample comprised PBMCs or T cells enriched from blood (not recorded which). The chain joins TRBV15 to TRBJ1-3, with D hard to call. The sequence was collected from a woman aged 45-65 years who had recovered from COVID-19. The CDR3 DNA sequence: TGTGCCACCAGCAGAGATCCAGGCCCTGGAAACACCATATATTTT. It yields the protein CATSRDPGPGNTIYF.